This T cell receptor (beta chain) was documented in a study of CD8+CD57+ T cells in acquired aplastic anemia. Sequencing involved patients with CD8+CD57+ cell expansion previously shown by flow cytometry. It was genomic DNA that served as the template for profiling TCR beta VDJ and CDR3. TCRdb independently ran MiXCR on the reads; one entry per CDR3 protein. Among roughly 170,000 distinct CDR3 sequences listed, roughly 50% were seen once. The sample holds a few counts of this clonotype. Sequencing was done on a sample of sorted CD4+, CD8+, or CD8+CD57+ T cells (not recorded which) from PBMCs. This TCR came from a human donor with aplastic anemia.

CDR3 DNA sequence: TGTGCCAGCAGCTTAGTGATCAATTCACCCCTCCACTTT. Protein product: CASSLVINSPLHF. The chain has TRBV11-2 and TRBJ1-6; D is unclear. The CDR3 is 13 residues long. Germline CDR1 is SGHAT and CDR2 is FQNNGV. Trimming removed 1 base at V and 7 bases at J, with 5 bases between.